These T cell receptor beta chains were read from a single sample in a study of molecular identifiers for immune sequencing clone quantification. TCRdb called the PCR reads again in MiXCR, with one record for every CDR3 protein. The sample has under 350,000 distinct CDR3 sequences; 24% are singletons. Sequenced input: naive CD8+ T cells from blood, with Jurkat cell RNA spiked in. Receptors originate from a human donor in good health. Some libraries in this study had Jurkat cell RNA spiked in. The CDR3 runs from the conserved cysteine through the conserved F or W. A D gene is named only where the DNA matches it firmly. Where a row states a size, it is once, few, many or the class of an expanded clone; other rows omit it.

D gene | J gene | clone size | V gene | CDR3 protein | CDR3 DNA
TRBD2 | TRBJ2-7 | few | TRBV20-1 | CSAPTSGRAGVYEQYF | TGCAGTGCACCGACTAGCGGGAGGGCCGGAGTCTACGAGCAGTACTTC
NA | TRBJ2-3 | many | TRBV5-6 | CASSFGFPDTQYF | TGTGCCAGCAGCTTTGGGTTTCCAGATACGCAGTATTTT
NA | TRBJ2-3 | many | TRBV5-1 | CASSLGTATSTDTQYF | TGCGCCAGCAGCTTGGGGACAGCTACTAGCACAGATACGCAGTATTTT
TRBD1 | TRBJ2-7 | NA | TRBV4-3 | CARSRTGVYEQYF | TGCGCCCGCAGCCGGACAGGCGTCTACGAGCAGTACTTC
NA | TRBJ2-2 | many | TRBV6-5 | CASSLLLNRQRAGELFF | TGTGCCAGCAGCCTCCTCCTAAACCGACAACGGGCCGGGGAGCTGTTTTTT
TRBD2 | TRBJ2-4 | many | TRBV6-2/TRBV6-3 | CASSRTSGMSDIQYF | TGTGCCAGCAGTAGGACTAGCGGGATGTCAGACATTCAGTACTTC
NA | TRBJ1-5 | few | TRBV4-3 | CASSQDRPGGQPQHF | TGCGCCAGCAGCCAAGACCGGCCTGGGGGTCAGCCCCAGCATTTT
TRBD1 | TRBJ2-1 | many | TRBV5-1 | CASSLDGTGGYEQFF | TGCGCCAGCAGCTTGGATGGGACAGGGGGTTATGAGCAGTTCTTC
NA | TRBJ1-5 | NA | TRBV4-3 | CASSQDWSQPQHF | TGCGCCAGCAGCCAAGATTGGAGTCAGCCCCAGCATTTT
TRBD2 | TRBJ2-7 | many | TRBV7-2 | CASSLARGLAGNYEQYF | TGTGCCAGCAGCTTAGCTCGAGGGCTAGCGGGAAACTACGAGCAGTACTTC
NA | TRBJ2-7 | many | TRBV5-1 | CASSLLGAYEQYF | TGCGCCAGCAGCTTGCTGGGGGCCTACGAGCAGTACTTC
NA | TRBJ1-5 | few | TRBV2 | CASSEYEAVSNQPQHF | TGTGCCAGCAGTGAATACGAGGCCGTTAGCAATCAGCCCCAGCATTTT
TRBD2 | TRBJ2-7 | many | TRBV5-4 | CASSGAGTSGMYEQYF | TGTGCCAGCAGCGGTGCCGGGACTAGCGGGATGTACGAGCAGTACTTC
NA | TRBJ2-3 | many | TRBV28 | CASSFDGTPGTDTQYF | TGTGCCAGCAGCTTCGACGGGACCCCTGGCACAGATACGCAGTATTTT
TRBD2 | TRBJ2-1 | many | TRBV2 | CARGLAGEQFF | TGTGCCCGGGGACTAGCCGGTGAGCAGTTCTTC
NA | TRBJ2-7 | NA | TRBV25-1 | CASSEGNTGTNIYEQYF | TGTGCCAGCAGTGAGGGAAACACCGGGACAAATATCTACGAGCAGTACTTC
TRBD2 | TRBJ2-3 | few | TRBV20-1 | CSARLPRLAGPSTDTQYF | TGCAGTGCTAGACTTCCGCGTCTAGCGGGACCTAGCACAGATACGCAGTATTTT
NA | TRBJ2-5 | few | TRBV3-1 | CASSQLRSWEETQYF | TGTGCCAGCAGCCAACTCCGGAGTTGGGAAGAGACCCAGTACTTC
NA | TRBJ1-4 | many | TRBV7-9 | CASSPRTDATNEKLFF | TGTGCCAGCAGCCCCCGGACGGATGCAACTAATGAAAAACTGTTTTTT
NA | TRBJ2-1 | many | TRBV5-1 | CASSTIGEQFF | TGCGCCAGCAGCACAATCGGTGAGCAGTTCTTC
TRBD1 | TRBJ1-5 | NA | TRBV28 | CASSYRDRGNQPQHF | TGTGCCAGCAGTTACCGGGACAGGGGCAATCAGCCCCAGCATTTT
NA | TRBJ2-1 | NA | TRBV20-1 | CSAPRYNEQFF | TGCAGTGCTCCCCGGTACAATGAGCAGTTCTTC
NA | TRBJ2-7 | many | TRBV7-9 | CASSPTTVRVPYEQYF | TGTGCCAGCAGCCCGACGACGGTCAGGGTACCCTACGAGCAGTACTTC
TRBD2 | TRBJ2-7 | NA | TRBV30 | CAWSVTSGKEQYF | TGTGCCTGGAGTGTCACTAGCGGTAAGGAGCAGTACTTC
NA | TRBJ1-2 | NA | TRBV12-3/TRBV12-4 | CASSTAGTAGAGIYGYTF | TGTGCCAGCAGTACCGCAGGTACCGCCGGTGCCGGGATCTATGGCTACACCTTC
NA | TRBJ2-5 | many | TRBV7-6 | CASSSRERTKPSQETQYF | TGTGCCAGCAGCTCGCGTGAACGGACGAAGCCGTCCCAAGAGACCCAGTACTTC
NA | TRBJ1-1 | many | TRBV7-9 | CASSPLVGSEAFF | TGTGCCAGCAGCCCCCTAGTGGGGTCTGAAGCTTTCTTT
NA | TRBJ2-3 | NA | TRBV11-2 | CASSLGYRRDGDTQYF | TGTGCCAGCAGCTTAGGGTACAGGAGGGACGGAGATACGCAGTATTTT
TRBD2 | TRBJ2-3 | NA | TRBV20-1 | CSAARGGAGSSTGTQYF | TGCAGTGCGGCTCGCGGGGGGGCGGGGAGTAGCACAGGTACGCAGTATTTT
TRBD2 | TRBJ2-7 | few | TRBV20-1 | CSASDAGGPDVVYEQYF | TGCAGTGCTAGTGACGCGGGAGGCCCCGACGTAGTTTACGAGCAGTACTTC
TRBD1 | TRBJ2-7 | NA | TRBV4-1 | CASSLGQGITYEQYF | TGCGCCAGCAGCCTCGGACAGGGTATAACCTACGAGCAGTACTTC
TRBD2 | TRBJ2-7 | many | TRBV29-1 | CSVEAREGQLYEQYF | TGCAGCGTTGAAGCTCGGGAGGGACAACTCTACGAGCAGTACTTC
NA | TRBJ1-4 | few | TRBV30 | CAWSDSGEKLFF | TGTGCCTGGAGTGACTCTGGGGAAAAACTGTTTTTT
NA | TRBJ2-5 | NA | TRBV20-1 | CSARDGLVGQYF | TGCAGTGCTAGGGACGGGCTAGTCGGCCAGTACTTC
NA | TRBJ1-2 | NA | TRBV6-2/TRBV6-3 | CASRLQGVAYGYTF | TGTGCCAGCAGGTTACAGGGAGTCGCCTATGGCTACACCTTC
NA | TRBJ1-1 | NA | TRBV27 | CASSRSRGIHEAFF | TGTGCCAGCAGTCGGTCCAGGGGAATTCATGAAGCTTTCTTT
NA | TRBJ1-5 | few | TRBV12-3/TRBV12-4 | CASSFSYNQPQHF | TGTGCCAGCAGTTTTTCCTACAATCAGCCCCAGCATTTT
NA | TRBJ1-5 | NA | TRBV4-3 | CASSRQYNQPQHF | TGCGCCAGCAGTAGGCAGTACAATCAGCCCCAGCATTTT
NA | TRBJ2-7 | few | TRBV4-1 | CASSQTEYEQYF | TGCGCCAGCAGCCAGACCGAGTACGAGCAGTACTTC
NA | TRBJ2-1 | NA | TRBV27 | CASSLEGASYNEQFF | TGTGCCAGCAGTTTAGAAGGGGCGTCCTACAATGAGCAGTTCTTC
NA | TRBJ1-2 | NA | TRBV6-5 | CASSYYVAGEGYGYTF | TGTGCCAGCAGTTACTATGTGGCAGGGGAGGGCTATGGCTACACCTTC
TRBD1 | TRBJ2-1 | NA | TRBV27 | CASSLGGQGVYDQFF | TGTGCCAGCAGTTTAGGGGGACAGGGGGTGTATGATCAGTTCTTC
TRBD2 | TRBJ2-7 | few | TRBV20-1 | CSARGPGGSYEQYF | TGCAGTGCTAGAGGTCCGGGGGGCTCCTACGAGCAGTACTTC
NA | TRBJ2-7 | few | TRBV5-1 | CASSFADQSYEQYF | TGCGCCAGCAGCTTTGCCGACCAATCCTACGAGCAGTACTTC
TRBD1 | TRBJ2-5 | NA | TRBV11-2 | CASSPEQGLETQYF | TGTGCCAGCAGCCCCGAACAGGGGCTGGAGACCCAGTACTTC
NA | TRBJ2-1 | NA | TRBV12-3/TRBV12-4 | CASTPDGSSYNEQFF | TGTGCCAGCACCCCCGACGGAAGCTCCTACAATGAGCAGTTCTTC
TRBD2 | TRBJ2-5 | NA | TRBV6-5 | CASSTTFGRGGAQETQYF | TGTGCCAGCAGCACTACCTTTGGGCGGGGGGGCGCTCAAGAGACCCAGTACTTC
NA | TRBJ2-7 | many | TRBV28 | CASSLSPGTGYEQYF | TGTGCCAGCTCCCTGTCCCCCGGGACGGGTTACGAGCAGTACTTC
NA | TRBJ2-7 | many | TRBV6-1 | CATFAGWEQYF | TGTGCCACCTTTGCAGGGTGGGAGCAGTACTTC
NA | TRBJ2-5 | many | TRBV4-1 | CASSQTGTGVETQYF | TGCGCCAGCAGCCAGACGGGTACAGGAGTAGAGACCCAGTACTTC
TRBD1 | TRBJ2-7 | many | TRBV7-8 | CASSLLTGTGAYEQYF | TGTGCCAGCAGCCTACTAACCGGGACAGGGGCCTACGAGCAGTACTTC
NA | TRBJ1-1 | few | TRBV15 | CATSRDRDSMNTEAFF | TGTGCCACCAGCAGAGATCGGGATAGCATGAACACTGAAGCTTTCTTT
NA | TRBJ2-1 | NA | TRBV11-2 | CASSLVTPKVRDYNEQFF | TGTGCCAGCAGCTTAGTGACACCCAAGGTTAGGGACTACAATGAGCAGTTCTTC
NA | TRBJ1-1 | NA | TRBV12-3/TRBV12-4 | CASTIQEASTEAFF | TGTGCCAGCACCATACAGGAGGCGAGCACTGAAGCTTTCTTT
TRBD2 | TRBJ2-3 | NA | TRBV20-1 | CSAKGLAGGRDTDTQYF | TGCAGTGCCAAGGGACTAGCGGGAGGGCGGGACACAGATACGCAGTATTTT
NA | TRBJ2-7 | few | TRBV9 | CASSVAPSSYEQYF | TGTGCCAGCAGCGTTGCCCCGAGCTCCTACGAGCAGTACTTC
NA | TRBJ2-3 | many | TRBV7-9 | CATRGTADTQYF | TGTGCCACCCGGGGGACTGCAGATACGCAGTATTTT
NA | TRBJ1-2 | many | TRBV28 | CASSLGGFQGYTF | TGTGCCAGCAGTTTAGGAGGGTTCCAGGGCTACACCTTC
NA | TRBJ2-1 | many | TRBV4-3 | CASSQKGDEQFF | TGCGCCAGCAGCCAAAAAGGGGATGAGCAGTTCTTC